Shown below are 30 T cell receptor beta chains from a single sample sequenced in a study of T-cell memory formation after mild COVID-19. TCRdb reprocessed the 5' RACE reads via MiXCR and lists one record per CDR3 protein. This repertoire shows some 180,000 distinct CDR3 sequences, less than 20% found once; its top ten account for roughly 4.3%. Sequenced input: PBMCs or a T cell subset sorted from them (not recorded which). Receptor source: a man between 18 and 35 years old who had mild COVID-19 (a few samples of this study predate the infection). Cell type and time point are not known.

CDR3 sequence (DNA): TGCAGCGTTCCCCTTGACGCAGGGGGAAACATTCAGTACTTC. It codes for CSVPLDAGGNIQYF. This chain connects TRBV29-1 to TRBJ2-4, with 7 bases lining up with TRBD1. V trimming: 5 bases; J trimming: 6 bases; junction bases outside the gene matches: 10. Per germline, CDR1 SQVTM and CDR2 ANQGSEA. CDR3 size: 14 residues.

Concerning this clonotype itself: A read error is possible here, since a much larger clone lies one base away. The chain has TRBV6-2 or TRBV6-3 and TRBJ1-2, with no clear D. CDR3 size: 13 residues. Germline CDR1 and CDR2: MNHEY and SVGEGT. Trimming removed 2 bases from V and 4 bases from J, with 8 bases in between. The CDR3: CASSYTAPYGYTF. CDR3 nucleotide sequence: TGTGCCAGCAGTTACACCGCACCCTATGGCTACACCTTC.

This clonotype was recorded many times. The V and J genes are TRBV7-2 and TRBJ2-2; 10 bases agree with TRBD2. Unmatched junction bases numbered 2, after V lost 3 bases and J lost 4 bases. Germline values: CDR1 SGHTA, CDR2 FQGNSA. This CDR3 comprises 15 residues. CDR3 amino acids: CASSFTSGVTGELFF. The CDR3 bases are TGTGCCAGCAGCTTCACTAGCGGGGTCACCGGGGAGCTGTTTTTT. Variable domain in full (rest from reference TRBV7-2 and TRBJ2-2): GAGVSQSPSNKVTEKGKDVELRCDPISGHTALYWYRQSLGQGLEFLIYFQGNSAPDKSGLPSDRFSAERTGGSVSTLTIQRTQQEDSAVYLCASSFTSGVTGELFFGEGSRLTVL.

This clonotype was detected a few times. This sequence joins TRBV5-1 and TRBJ2-2, with D possibly being TRBD1 (6 bases). The CDR3 is 14 amino acids. With 4 bases removed from V and 7 bases from J, the gap between germline ends came to 14 bases. Per germline, CDR1 SGHRS and CDR2 YFSETQ. DNA for the CDR3: TGCGCCAGCAGCCTCCAGGGGACGGGCGGGGAGCTGTTTTTT. Its protein product is CASSLQGTGGELFF.

The chain links TRBV7-2 to TRBJ1-2, with TRBD1 identical over 7 bases. Looked up from germline, CDR1 is SGHTA and CDR2 is FQGNSA. Trimming removed 8 bases from V and 9 bases from J; junction bases left unmatched: 18. The CDR3 is made up of 15 amino acids. The CDR3 DNA reads as TGTGCCAGCGGGGAGACATGGGAGGGGGCAGGTAGCTACACCTTC. Its translation: CASGETWEGAGSYTF.

V gene TRBV6-2 or TRBV6-3 combines with J gene TRBJ2-6; no clear D. Trimming took 8 bases from V and 1 from J, leaving 12 bases between them. The CDR3 is 15 residues long. Germline V lookup: CDR1 MNHEY, CDR2 SVGEGT. CDR3 region: CASLGRNSGANVLTF. The CDR3 DNA reads TGTGCCAGCTTGGGCAGGAATTCTGGGGCCAACGTCCTGACTTTC.

This clonotype came up a few times. The chain joins TRBV20-1 to TRBJ1-5; D possibly corresponds to TRBD1 (5 bases). Germline assignment: CDR1 DFQATT and CDR2 SNEGSKA (reference sequence). V shed 5 bases and J shed 4 bases, with 12 bases lying between them. This CDR3 has 13 residues. The CDR3 sequence: CSAEVGGNQPQHF. In nucleotides, the CDR3 is TGCAGTGCTGAGGTGGGGGGGAATCAGCCCCAGCATTTT.

This chain uses TRBV11-2 with TRBJ2-1; D is possibly TRBD1 (5 bases). CDR1 and CDR2 (germline): SGHAT, FQNNGV. The CDR3 length is 13 residues. Between the trimmed V and J ends, which lost 6 bases and 9 bases, there was a span of 15 bases. The CDR3 sequence: CASSYIREAEQFF. The DNA of the CDR3 is TGTGCCAGCAGTTACATCAGGGAAGCTGAGCAGTTCTTC.

The rearrangement uses TRBV15 and TRBJ2-3; 8 bases are shared with TRBD2. This CDR3 comprises 16 residues. J gave up 2 bases and V 1 base, and 5 bases lay outside the gene matches. Looked up from germline, CDR1 is LNHNV and CDR2 is YYDKDF (reference sequence). CDR3 protein: CATSRVGGGNTDTQYF. The CDR3 DNA is TGTGCCACCAGCAGAGTGGGCGGGGGGAACACAGATACGCAGTATTTT.

This clonotype appeared a few times. CDR3 nucleotide sequence: TGTGCCAGCAGCTGGAATTTCCCAGATACGCAGTATTTT. Its translation is CASSWNFPDTQYF. The chain is built from TRBV7-9 and TRBJ2-3, with D hard to call. The CDR3 is 13 amino acids. The ends were cut back, 4 bases at V and 4 bases at J, with 9 bases in the middle. Germline V gene data show CDR1 as SEHNR and CDR2 as FQNEAQ (reference sequence).

CDR3 protein: CASVGAGANVLTF. The CDR3 bases are TGTGCCTCGGTGGGGGCCGGGGCCAACGTCCTGACTTTC. V usage is TRBV2 and J usage is TRBJ2-6, with D possibly TRBD1 on 6 matching bases. Germline loops: CDR1 SNHLY, CDR2 FYNNEI. The CDR3 totals 13 residues. The germline V and J ends were trimmed by 11 bases and 4 bases, with 12 bases remaining between them.

The gene calls are TRBV4-1 and TRBJ1-1; no reliable D call. With 1 base removed from V and 1 base from J, the gap between germline ends came to 13 bases. Germline loops: CDR1 MGHRA, CDR2 YSYEKL. This CDR3 has 16 amino acids. CDR3: CASSQGTGRTNTEAFF. The CDR3 nucleotides read TGCGCCAGCAGCCAAGGAACCGGACGGACGAACACTGAAGCTTTCTTT.

This clonotype showed up just once. This rearrangement joins TRBV7-2 to TRBJ2-3; tentatively, D is TRBD1 or TRBD2 (6 bases each). The germline gives CDR1 SGHTA, CDR2 FQGNSA. The CDR3 sequence is 14 residues long. Trimming stripped 6 bases from V and 4 bases from J, with 14 bases between. The CDR3 reads CASRQVGGADTQYF. In DNA form, the CDR3 reads TGTGCCAGCAGACAGGTGGGGGGCGCAGATACGCAGTATTTT. Supplemented by reference TRBV7-2 and TRBJ2-3, the full variable domain reads GAGVSQSPSNKVTEKGKDVELRCDPISGHTALYWYRQSLGQGLEFLIYFQGNSAPDKSGLPSDRFSAERTGGSVSTLTIQRTQQEDSAVYLCASRQVGGADTQYFGPGTRLTVL.

The chain uses TRBV15 and TRBJ2-1, with 7 bases matching TRBD2. Germline values: CDR1 LNHNV, CDR2 YYDKDF (reference sequence). V was clipped by 0 bases and J by 3 bases; unmatched bases: 2. CDR3 size: 15 residues. DNA of the CDR3: TGTGCCACCAGCAGAGATGTAGCGGGCTACAATGAGCAGTTCTTC. Translating gives CATSRDVAGYNEQFF.

This clonotype was found a few times. The chain has TRBV7-8 and TRBJ2-5; TRBD2 is a possible D gene (7 bases). This CDR3 has 14 amino acids. The germline V and J ends were trimmed by 3 bases and 5 bases, with 13 bases remaining between them. CDR1 is SGHVS, CDR2 FQNEAQ, per germline. CDR3 residues: CASSFGGHWETQYF. The CDR3 DNA reads as TGTGCCAGCAGCTTCGGGGGGCATTGGGAGACCCAGTACTTC.

This clonotype was observed a handful of times. The chain has TRBV20-1 and TRBJ1-2; D is perhaps TRBD1 (6 bases). The CDR3 covers 15 residues. V dropped 2 bases and J dropped 6 bases, with 19 bases sitting between them. Germline CDR1 is DFQATT and CDR2 is SNEGSKA (reference sequence). CDR3 sequence (DNA): TGCAGTGCTAGAAAAGGCAGGGGTGCAGGGAATGGCTACACCTTC. This codes for CSARKGRGAGNGYTF.

This clonotype was detected a few times. The chain is built from TRBV6-1 and TRBJ2-7; no reliable D call. Germline CDR1 is MNHNS and CDR2 is SASEGT. V was pared by 8 bases and J by 2 bases, with 13 bases between. This CDR3 comprises 13 residues. CDR3: CASVHNSAYEQYF. The DNA for the CDR3 is TGTGCCAGCGTTCACAACTCCGCCTACGAGCAGTACTTC.

There are a few counts of this clonotype. V and J are TRBV5-1 and TRBJ1-1; D perhaps matches TRBD1 (5 bases). Germline assignment: CDR1 SGHRS and CDR2 YFSETQ. This CDR3 comprises 15 residues. With 4 bases removed from V and 4 bases from J, the gap between germline ends came to 17 bases. The CDR3 reads CASSVGEEGGTEAFF. The CDR3 nucleotides read TGCGCCAGCAGCGTGGGGGAGGAGGGCGGCACTGAAGCTTTCTTT.

This clonotype turned up a few times. The chain links TRBV21-1 to TRBJ2-7; the D call TRBD1 from the table was never checked on the DNA. TRBV21-1 is a pseudogene. The CDR3 contains 14 residues. The CDR3 DNA sequence: TGTGCCAGTCAACTCAAGAGGGGGGAGCGGGAGCAGTACGTC. It yields the protein CASQLKRGEREQYV.

This clonotype was observed a few times. J is TRBJ1-2 and V is TRBV20-1, with D possibly being TRBD1 (5 bases). Germline V lookup: CDR1 DFQATT, CDR2 SNEGSKA (reference sequence). V shed 3 bases and J shed 7 bases, with 12 bases lying between them. The CDR3 length is 12 residues. Here the CDR3 reads CSASTGLGGYTF. The CDR3 nucleotides read TGCAGTGCTAGCACAGGCCTGGGTGGCTACACCTTC.

This clonotype was observed a few times. The chain recombines TRBV5-1 with TRBJ1-1; no firm D call. V was shortened by 5 bases and J by 8 bases, with 13 bases between the two germline ends. The CDR3 has 12 amino acids. Germline CDR1 SGHRS, CDR2 YFSETQ. CDR3 protein: CASSEGSREAFF. CDR3 in DNA: TGCGCCAGCAGTGAGGGCAGTAGAGAAGCTTTCTTT.

Ten or more counts support this clonotype. V and J are TRBV9 and TRBJ2-1; D may match TRBD1 or TRBD2 (5 bases each). The germline V gene has CDR1 SGDLS and CDR2 YYNGEE. V lost 3 bases, J lost 2 bases, and 15 bases lay in between. The CDR3 is 16 amino acids. The CDR3, as DNA: TGTGCCAGCAGCGGAGCCGGGACGGCACCCTACAATGAGCAGTTCTTC. Its translation is CASSGAGTAPYNEQFF.

This chain joins TRBV6-1 and TRBJ2-1; D gene unclear. The CDR3 has 12 amino acids. CDR1 MNHNS and CDR2 SASEGT come from the germline V gene. V was shortened by 7 bases and J by 10 bases, with 14 bases between the two germline ends. The CDR3 region has the DNA TGTGCCAGCACCCCGCAACACGGAGAGCAGTTCTTC. It yields the protein CASTPQHGEQFF.

The chain is built from TRBV7-9 and TRBJ2-3, with D possibly matching TRBD1 (6 bases). There are 14 residues in the CDR3. Germline V gives CDR1 SEHNR, CDR2 FQNEAQ (reference sequence). Trimming left V 4 bases short and J 2 bases short, with 10 bases between. The CDR3 bases are TGTGCCAGCAGCTACCGACAGGACACAGATACGCAGTATTTT. Translating it yields CASSYRQDTDTQYF.

The sample holds a few counts of this clonotype. The V call is TRBV5-1, the J call TRBJ2-3; 11 nucleotides match TRBD2. The CDR3 length is 18 residues. Germline CDR1 and CDR2: SGHRS and YFSETQ. Trimming took 1 base from V and 9 from J; bases not matched to a gene: 16. The CDR3 DNA reads TGCGCCAGCAGCTTGTCCCCTGCGGTAGCGGGGGGGCCAAGCACGCAGTATTTT. It yields the protein CASSLSPAVAGGPSTQYF.

V and J are TRBV6-5 and TRBJ1-6, with 9 positions matching TRBD1. V lost 4 bases to trimming and J lost 9 bases; unmatched junction nucleotides: 7. The CDR3 totals 15 residues. CDR1 and CDR2 (germline): MNHEY, SVGAGI. The CDR3 bases are TGTGCCAGCAGTTCCCGGGACAGGGTCAGTTCACCCCTCCACTTT. This codes for CASSSRDRVSSPLHF.

The chain combines TRBV18 with TRBJ1-2; 9 nucleotides align to TRBD1. Germline lookup yields CDR1 KGHSH and CDR2 LQKENI. After removal of 2 bases from V and 8 bases from J, the junction contained 6 bases not matched to a gene. The CDR3 is 14 residues long. CDR3 in amino acids: CASSPEGQGSGYTF. Here the CDR3 DNA reads TGTGCCAGCTCACCAGAGGGACAGGGTTCGGGCTACACCTTC.

The V and J genes are TRBV25-1 and TRBJ1-5; perhaps TRBD1 as D (6 bases). The CDR3 sequence is 15 residues long. Germline V gene data show CDR1 as MGHDK and CDR2 as SYGVNS. V gave up 4 bases and J gave up 6 bases, with 16 bases separating them. CDR3: CASSGPTGFGQPQHF. CDR3 DNA: TGTGCCAGCAGTGGCCCCACAGGGTTTGGTCAGCCCCAGCATTTT.

This clonotype was picked up many times. This chain links TRBV7-2 with TRBJ2-5; no firm D call. Trimming took off 8 bases at V and 2 bases at J, with 12 bases between the two ends. The CDR3 extends over 13 amino acids. CDR1 and CDR2 from the germline V gene are SGHTA and FQGNSA. The CDR3 sequence is CASLLWGQETQYF. CDR3 coding DNA: TGTGCCAGCCTCCTTTGGGGACAAGAGACCCAGTACTTC.

This clonotype has a count of ten or more. The chain carries TRBV5-1 and TRBJ2-5; TRBD1 might be the D (6 bases). The CDR3 totals 16 residues. V was clipped by 0 bases and J by 2 bases, with 14 bases between them. Germline assignment: CDR1 SGHRS and CDR2 YFSETQ. The CDR3 DNA sequence: TGCGCCAGCAGCTTGGTACAGGGACGGGGACAAGAGACCCAGTACTTC. Translating gives CASSLVQGRGQETQYF.